The 21 T cell receptor beta chains given below trace back to one sample, sequenced in a study of T cell responses to AZD1222 COVID-19 vaccine. Here immunoSEQ multiplex PCR was the method, and the copy in TCRdb shows in-frame clones only, minus some. The table has around 110,000 clones, about 90% seen once; the top ten hold 6.5% to 9.5%. Source: peripheral blood, taken on day 0 of AZD1222 vaccination. These receptors were collected from an adult in good health.

This clone was counted once. The V and J genes are TRBV28 and TRBJ1-2; tentatively, D is TRBD1 (6 bases). Germline CDR1 reads MDHEN; CDR2 reads SYDVKM. Trimming shortened V by 6 bases and J by 5 bases, and 19 bases separated the two germline ends. The CDR3 has 15 residues. The CDR3 DNA is TGTGCCAGCAGCCTCACGGGGGCGCTTGTTTATGGCTACACCTTC. This codes for CASSLTGALVYGYTF.

This clone was detected only once. The chain employs TRBV13 and TRBJ1-4; TRBD1 is a possible D gene (6 bases). V lost 4 bases and J lost 2, with 11 bases in between. Germline V gene lookup returns CDR1 PRHDT and CDR2 FYEKMQ (reference sequence). The CDR3 is made up of 15 amino acids. DNA for the CDR3: TGTGCCAGCAGCTCGCGCAGGGGTACTAATGAAAAACTGTTTTTT. Translated: CASSSRRGTNEKLFF. The complete variable domain, with remaining parts taken from reference TRBV13 and TRBJ1-4, reads AAGVIQSPRHLIKEKRETATLKCYPIPRHDTVYWYQQGPGQDPQFLISFYEKMQSDKGSIPDRFSAQQFSDYHSELNMSSLELGDSALYFCASSSRRGTNEKLFFGSGTQLSVL.

This clone appeared a single time. This chain connects TRBV11-3 to TRBJ1-6; D is perhaps TRBD1 (6 bases). CDR3 length equals 14 residues. Per germline, CDR1 SGHNT and CDR2 YENEEA. Trimming removed 5 bases at V and 7 bases at J, with 12 bases between. CDR3 in amino acids: CASSARGGNSPLHF. The CDR3 bases are TGTGCCAGCAGCGCTAGGGGGGGGAATTCACCCCTCCACTTT.

The gene calls are TRBV5-5 and TRBJ1-1, with a tentative D call TRBD1 (6 bases). Germline assignment: CDR1 SGHKS and CDR2 YYEKEE (reference sequence). CDR3 length equals 17 residues. The V end was cut by 4 bases, the J end by 1 base, with 20 bases between. Written as DNA, the CDR3 is TGTGCCAGCAGCCTGGGAGGACAGCTACCCGCGAACACTGAAGCTTTCTTT. It encodes CASSLGGQLPANTEAFF.

The V and J genes are TRBV28 and TRBJ2-2, with 11 bases that match TRBD2. The CDR3 is made up of 15 amino acids. J lost 1 base, V lost 6 bases, and 1 base had no gene match. The germline gives CDR1 MDHEN, CDR2 SYDVKM. CDR3 DNA sequence: TGTGCCAGCAGGGGGACTAGCGGGAACACCGGGGAGCTGTTTTTT. Its protein is CASRGTSGNTGELFF.

The chain recombines TRBV5-1 with TRBJ1-5; tentative D call: TRBD1 (5 bases). CDR1 is SGHRS and CDR2 is YFSETQ in the germline V gene. V was clipped by 3 bases and J by 1 base, with 14 bases between them. The CDR3 has 16 residues. In nucleotides, the CDR3 is TGCGCCAGCAGCTCAACGGGACGCCTAAGCAATCAGCCCCAGCATTTT. It codes for CASSSTGRLSNQPQHF.

This clone was seen only a few times. The V gene is TRBV28, the J gene TRBJ2-1; 10 nucleotides line up with TRBD2. Per germline, CDR1 MDHEN and CDR2 SYDVKM. The V segment lost 2 bases and the J segment 7 bases; nucleotides outside the gene matches: 5. The length of the CDR3 is 15 residues. The CDR3, as DNA: TGTGCCAGCAGTTTAAGGCTAGCGGGAGAAAATGAGCAGTTCTTC. Translation gives CASSLRLAGENEQFF.

V is TRBV28 and J is TRBJ1-2; 11 positions agree with TRBD1. In germline, CDR1 is MDHEN, CDR2 SYDVKM. This CDR3 comprises 15 residues. Trimming took 3 bases from V and 8 from J; bases not matched to a gene: 8. The CDR3 is CASSLPLGQGDGYTF. The DNA of the CDR3 is TGTGCCAGCAGTTTGCCGCTGGGACAGGGGGACGGCTACACCTTC.

The chain recombines TRBV7-2 with TRBJ1-2, with 8 bases identical to TRBD1. The V gene's germline CDR1 is SGHTA and CDR2 FQGNSA. The CDR3 extends over 15 amino acids. V shed 0 bases, J shed 4 bases, and the junction held 4 bases outside the gene matches. CDR3 in amino acids: CASSLASGGGYGYTF. The CDR3, as DNA: TGTGCCAGCAGCTTAGCGTCAGGGGGCGGCTATGGCTACACCTTC.

The J gene is TRBJ2-3, the V gene TRBV7-2; D is ambiguous. Trimming took 1 base from V and 0 from J, leaving 11 bases between them. Germline CDR1 and CDR2: SGHTA and FQGNSA. The CDR3 totals 16 residues. DNA of the CDR3: TGTGCCAGCAGCTTAGAATCAGCGACTAGCACAGATACGCAGTATTTT. Amino acid sequence: CASSLESATSTDTQYF. Full variable domain (rest looked up from reference TRBV7-2 and TRBJ2-3): GAGVSQSPSNKVTEKGKDVELRCDPISGHTALYWYRQSLGQGLEFLIYFQGNSAPDKSGLPSDRFSAERTGGSVSTLTIQRTQQEDSAVYLCASSLESATSTDTQYFGPGTRLTVL.

The V and J genes are TRBV24-1 and TRBJ2-2, with 7 bases fitting TRBD1. Losses at the gene ends were 9 bases for V and 7 bases for J; bases not matched to a gene: 10. This CDR3 is built from 14 residues. In germline, CDR1 is KGHDR, CDR2 SFDVKD. This CDR3 is CATQDRNVVGELFF. The CDR3 DNA is TGTGCCACCCAGGACAGGAATGTCGTCGGGGAGCTGTTTTTT.

This clone was seen a few times. The genes are TRBV5-1 and TRBJ2-7, with D tentatively TRBD1 (6 bases). Germline V CDR1 and CDR2: SGHRS, YFSETQ. This CDR3 spans 14 amino acids. V was clipped by 4 bases and J by 5 bases, with 16 bases between them. CDR3 region: CASSPRTETNEQYF. The CDR3 nucleotides are TGCGCCAGCAGCCCCCGGACAGAAACAAACGAGCAGTACTTC.

The chain has TRBV5-5 and TRBJ1-6; D is ambiguous. Germline CDR1 and CDR2: SGHKS and YYEKEE (reference sequence). This CDR3 region has 15 residues. Deletions cut 1 base from V and 4 bases from J, with 9 bases between. The CDR3 DNA sequence: TGTGCCAGCAGCTTGTTAGCAAGTTATAATTCACCCCTCCACTTT. Its protein product is CASSLLASYNSPLHF.

V usage is TRBV7-9 and J usage is TRBJ1-2, with D uncertain. CDR1 is SEHNR, CDR2 FQNEAQ, per germline (reference sequence). The CDR3 is made up of 12 amino acids. The V gene lost 2 bases and the J gene lost 6 bases, with 7 bases spanning the gap. This CDR3 is CASSLNRDGYTF. In DNA form, the CDR3 reads TGTGCCAGCAGCTTAAATCGGGATGGCTACACCTTC.

This clone was seen a handful of times. The CDR3 nucleotides read TGTGCCAGTTCCCCTTCCCCAGGTGCACGGGAAGCTTTCTTT. This encodes CASSPSPGAREAFF. The chain has TRBV21-1 and TRBJ1-1; the D call of TRBD1 is as the table states it, not checked on the DNA. TRBV21-1 counts as a pseudogene. The CDR3 has 14 residues.

This clone appeared once. The chain has TRBV7-6 and TRBJ1-1; 7 bases are shared with TRBD1. The CDR3 extends over 14 amino acids. Germline values: CDR1 SGHVS, CDR2 FNYEAQ. Unmatched junction bases numbered 6, after V lost 4 bases and J lost 4 bases. CDR3 nucleotide sequence: TGTGCCAGCAGCTCCCAGGGGGTTGCCACTGAAGCTTTCTTT. Translation gives CASSSQGVATEAFF.

This rearrangement joins TRBV28 to TRBJ2-2; D uncertain. Trimming took off 2 bases at V and 3 bases at J, with 7 bases between the two ends. CDR1 MDHEN and CDR2 SYDVKM come from the germline V gene. The CDR3 is 14 amino acids. CDR3 in amino acids: CASSLRRHTGELFF. The DNA for the CDR3 is TGTGCCAGCAGTTTAAGGCGGCACACCGGGGAGCTGTTTTTT.

The chain employs TRBV13 and TRBJ2-5; D not certain. Germline V gene lookup returns CDR1 PRHDT and CDR2 FYEKMQ (reference sequence). The V end lost 4 bases, the J end lost 2 bases, and 11 bases lay between the germline ends. The CDR3 loop spans 14 amino acids. The CDR3 protein is CASSYNARQETQYF. The CDR3 bases are TGTGCCAGCAGCTACAACGCCAGGCAAGAGACCCAGTACTTC.

V is TRBV14 and J is TRBJ2-7, with TRBD1 matching over 7 bases. Germline V gene sequence: CDR1 SGHDN, CDR2 FVKESK. The V segment lost 5 bases and the J segment 2 bases; nucleotides outside the gene matches: 6. This CDR3 is built from 14 residues. CDR3 DNA: TGTGCCAGCAGCTGGGGACAGCCAGCCTACGAGCAGTACTTC. Translation: CASSWGQPAYEQYF.

The chain carries TRBV9 and TRBJ2-7; 10 bases are a match to TRBD1. CDR3 length: 17 amino acids. CDR1 is SGDLS, CDR2 YYNGEE, per germline. The trim removed 0 bases at V and 0 bases at J, leaving 6 bases unmatched. Here the CDR3 DNA reads TGTGCCAGCAGCGTAGGGGACAGGGGTTCACTCTCCTACGAGCAGTACTTC. Its translation: CASSVGDRGSLSYEQYF.

This chain uses TRBV18 with TRBJ1-6, with a tentative D call TRBD1 (5 bases). Germline V CDR1 and CDR2: KGHSH, LQKENI. The CDR3 is 16 amino acids. Trimming took off 5 bases at V and 5 bases at J, with 16 bases between the two ends. The CDR3 region has the DNA TGTGCCAGCTCAACGGGACGAGGGCAGCATAATTCACCCCTCCACTTT. It translates to CASSTGRGQHNSPLHF.